Below, 8 T cell receptor beta chains from the same sample are listed, as sequenced in a study of Graves' ophthalmopathy and Graves' hyperthyroidism. As the template, RNA transcripts were used to amplify TCR beta CDR3 regions. RT-PCR in the first round used HTBI primers; a second-round multiplex PCR followed. TCRdb used MiXCR to reprocess the multiplex PCR reads, holding one entry per CDR3 protein. The sample holds about 400,000 distinct CDR3 sequences; about 17% are singletons and the top ten take about 1.6%. Sequences were obtained from peripheral blood. The receptors stem from a woman aged 18-29 years with Graves' ophthalmopathy.

The sample holds one count of this clonotype. The V and J genes are TRBV28 and TRBJ2-7; TRBD1 is a possible D gene (6 bases). Trimming left V 7 bases short and J 7 bases short, with 23 bases between. CDR1 and CDR2 (germline): MDHEN, SYDVKM. This CDR3 region has 15 residues. The CDR3 DNA reads as TGTGCCAGCACAAACCGGGACACCCAACCGCGTGAGCAGTACTTC. The encoded protein is CASTNRDTQPREQYF. Full variable domain (missing parts from reference TRBV28 and TRBJ2-7): DVKVTQSSRYLVKRTGEKVFLECVQDMDHENMFWYRQDPGLGLRLIYFSYDVKMKEKGDIPEGYSVSREKKERFSLILESASTNQTSMYLCASTNRDTQPREQYFGPGTRLTVT.

The chain couples TRBV6-5 to TRBJ2-7, with 7 bases that match TRBD1. Per germline, CDR1 MNHEY and CDR2 SVGAGI. The length of the CDR3 is 16 residues. The V segment lost 3 bases and the J segment 0 bases; nucleotides outside the gene matches: 8. CDR3 nucleotides: TGTGCCAGCAGTTATACTACCGGGACAGCCTCCTACGAGCAGTACTTC. This encodes CASSYTTGTASYEQYF.

CDR3 sequence reads: CASSLGQQNIQYF. CDR3 coding DNA: TGCGCCAGCAGCTTGGGACAGCAAAACATTCAGTACTTC. The chain joins TRBV5-1 to TRBJ2-4; D might be TRBD1 (5 bases). The CDR3 length is 13 residues. CDR1 is SGHRS and CDR2 is YFSETQ in the germline V gene. The V gene lost 0 bases and the J gene lost 5 bases, with 6 bases spanning the gap.

This clonotype was detected ten times or more. The chain combines TRBV6-1 with TRBJ1-5; D is ambiguous. Germline V gene data show CDR1 as MNHNS and CDR2 as SASEGT. Trimming cost V 6 bases and J 1 base, with 7 bases left between them. The CDR3 covers 13 residues. The CDR3 sequence is CASRTSSNQPQHF. The CDR3 region has the DNA TGTGCCAGCAGGACTAGCAGCAATCAGCCCCAGCATTTT.

In its sample, this clonotype was seen many times. The gene calls are TRBV29-1 and TRBJ2-2, with D perhaps matching TRBD1 (6 bases). The V end lost 5 bases, the J end lost 6 bases, and 13 bases lay between the germline ends. Looked up from germline, CDR1 is SQVTM and CDR2 is ANQGSEA. The CDR3 has 13 amino acids. The CDR3 protein is CSVRTVLAGELFF. CDR3 bases: TGCAGCGTTCGGACAGTATTAGCCGGGGAGCTGTTTTTT.

This clonotype appeared many times. The chain links TRBV28 to TRBJ1-2; 12 positions match TRBD1. Germline V gene lookup returns CDR1 MDHEN and CDR2 SYDVKM. The CDR3 runs 15 residues. V shed 4 bases and J 4 bases; nucleotides not matched to a gene: 4. CDR3 sequence reads: CASSSGTGGSYGYTF. The DNA for the CDR3 is TGTGCCAGCAGTTCTGGGACAGGGGGCTCCTATGGCTACACCTTC.

In this sample, this clonotype turned up many times. This chain uses TRBV7-9 with TRBJ1-1; D ambiguous. The ends were cut back, 6 bases at V and 5 bases at J, with 10 bases in the middle. The CDR3 has 12 amino acids. Germline loops: CDR1 SEHNR, CDR2 FQNEAQ (reference sequence). The CDR3 sequence is CASRDVATEAFF. DNA of the CDR3: TGTGCCAGCAGGGACGTAGCGACTGAAGCTTTCTTT.

This chain joins TRBV11-3 and TRBJ1-1, with D hard to call. This CDR3 region has 14 residues. The germline V gene encodes CDR1 SGHNT and CDR2 YENEEA. Trimming removed 3 bases from V and 1 base from J, with 9 bases in between. For the CDR3, the DNA is TGTGCCAGCAGCTTCCGAGGAGAGAACACTGAAGCTTTCTTT. Protein product: CASSFRGENTEAFF.